The entry below describes one T cell receptor (beta chain). Its antigen is currently unknown. CD4+CD25+CD127- Tregs, CD4+CD25- non-Tregs, CD4 and CD8 cells were sorted. An overnight rest at 37°C with approximately 210 IU/ml IL-2 preceded regulatory T cell sorting from thawed PBMCs. The method was immunoSEQ multiplex PCR; TCRdb's version includes in-frame clones alone and lacks a portion of them. This table holds over 50,000 clones, 70% to 90% found once. The CDR3 extends over 15 amino acids. The germline V gene encodes CDR1 SGHAT and CDR2 FQNNGV. Trimming took 0 bases from V and 9 from J, leaving 18 bases between them. This sample is drawn from a study of Tregs in tolerant kidney transplant recipients. Study-wide findings and caveats: This study did not directly address biological reproducibility.

This material consisted of Tregs from blood, taken before the transplant. The chain uses TRBV11-2 and TRBJ2-7; possibly TRBD1 or TRBD2 for D (5 bases each). This clonotype was obtained from a human donor who received a combined kidney and bone marrow transplant. CDR3 residues: CASSLDLLRGVGQYF. The CDR3 DNA reads TGTGCCAGCAGCTTAGACCTCCTTAGGGGAGTCGGGCAGTACTTC.